Here is one T cell receptor beta chain with its context. The table lists this clone with a few counts. The antigen it binds to is not known. No much larger clonotype is one base removed from it; base qualities were not supplied. Via the germline V gene, CDR1 is MNHNS and CDR2 SASEGT. V is reduced by 0 bases and J by 16 bases, leaving a spacing of 13 bases between them. The CDR3 has 12 amino acids, counting the end cysteine and phenylalanine. Of all the DNA, just the CDR3 is kept, 36 bases in frame from base 1. These data are taken from a study of shared clonotypes between healthy human individuals (dated by TCRdb to 2020 to 2021). At the level of the whole study: Two women and a few men aged 18 to 49 years were included in the cohort. For each donor, CD4 naive and CD4 memory were each run on three plates, CD8 naive on two plates, and CD8 memory on one plate. Leukapheresis yielded between about 0.94 and 10 billion PBMCs per donor. Different laboratories and diverse techniques were used to prepare libraries and sequence TCR repertoires, to increase sequencing depth and limit assay-specific biases. To estimate repertoire size and how much clonotypes are shared between individuals, the study performed deep sequencing of blood TCR repertoires from a few healthy adults. The full study reports these points: Higher generation probabilities were observed for clonotypes shared by all four sorted-subset donors than for non-shared clonotypes. Approximately 4.8% of naive CD4, 3.5% of naive CD8, 2.3% of memory CD4, and 0.4% of memory CD8 clonotypes were shared across a handful of donors. The small number of donors limited the genetic and exposure-history diversity represented. Larger estimated clonotype richness was generally found for naive subsets than for memory subsets. Even with the large sequencing depth, rarefaction of the sorted-subset datasets indicated that sequencing was incomplete. Only blood was sampled, and tissue TCR repertoires likely differ from those in blood. Based on pairwise subsampling, the degree of clonotype sharing among donors was expected to be affected by sequencing depth.

Using the deep immunoSEQ assay, multiplex PCR amplified TCR CDR3 regions from genomic DNA. Genomic DNA extracted from each cell subset was distributed evenly over all wells of several immunoSEQ 96-well plates, and each plate served as one replicate. For sorted subsets, 150 to 200 ng genomic DNA, equal to 30,000 to 35,000 T cell genomes, was loaded into each replicate PCR. Purified libraries were measured with a Qubit 3.0 fluorometer, size-checked on a Bioanalyzer 2100, and measured again with the KAPA Library Quantification kit. A separate single-read 150-cycle Illumina NextSeq 550 flow cell was used to sequence each immunoSEQ 96-well plate. The paper's processing steps were these. Because the immunoSEQ output included only junctional sequences and no quality scores, the filtering could not be the same as the filtering used for full-length reads. To assign V/J genes and CDR3, sequences were annotated using PyIR, a Python wrapper for IgBLAST v1.9, with IMGT germline references. Reads were filtered out if the reads had weak V/J assignments (E-value above 1e-6), no CDR3, stop codons, out-of-frame junctions, or ambiguous translated residues. A V3J clonotype was defined by an identical inferred V gene, J gene, and CDR3 amino acid sequence. Percentage overlap between repertoires was computed as shared unique clonotypes divided by the size of the smaller repertoire. Richness of each repertoire was evaluated using RTK rarefaction, the Chao1 estimator, and Recon v2.1 estimates of unobserved clonotypes. Generation probabilities for all TCRbeta clonotypes obtained by the gDNA method from several donors were computed using OLGA. Imported from immuneACCESS, the table was reduced by TCRdb to in-frame sequences with V and J called. These copies leave out some clones; in studies compared against another copy, an unresolved V gene accounts for under half, and the cause of the remainder is not known. Clone size and V and J calls were adopted from that table, with D and trimming inferred from the DNA. The sample profile shows about 340,000 clones; roughly 70% of them were found once. Clones ranked in the top ten supply 10% of the sample.

Healthy HIV-negative adults with no recently reported acute infections or vaccinations were included as donors. Every donor was a Caucasian adult residing in Nashville, Tennessee, USA. CD4+ T cells were enriched by magnetic negative selection, after which naive cells were positively selected on CD45RA and the negative fraction was taken as the memory subset. Blood was collected by leukapheresis, and PBMCs were isolated by Ficoll-Histopaque density gradient centrifugation and then cryopreserved in liquid nitrogen vapor phase. Analytical flow cytometry was used to check the purity and quantity of every magnetically sorted T cell population. From each sorted fraction, genomic DNA was isolated and quantified by UV absorbance on a Nanodrop 2000c.

This TCR came from a man in his thirties or forties in good health. The sample taken for sequencing was memory CD4+ T cells sorted from blood. The cell subset or site label on this specimen signifies: CD45RA-negative fraction. The chain uses TRBV6-1 and TRBJ1-3; the D gene cannot be named for sure. CDR3 protein: CASSEARSRSYF. Here is the DNA: TGTGCCAGCAGTGAAGCTCGGTCGCGTTCGTATTTT.